The clone carrying this T cell receptor (beta chain) was seen only once. This specimen belongs to a study of PD-1 blockade in classical Hodgkin lymphoma. The repertoire was sequenced with immunoSEQ multiplex PCR; TCRdb's copy has only in-frame clones and lacks some. The sample includes more than 140,000 clones, approximately 81% of them seen just once. Trimming took 3 bases from V and 4 from J, leaving 15 bases between them. CDR3 length: 15 residues. Germline V gene sequence: CDR1 SEHNR, CDR2 FQNEAQ (reference sequence). Relapse after autologous stem cell transplantation occurred in every patient, and brentuximab vedotin exposure varied.

Sequences were derived from peripheral blood mononuclear cells (PBMCs), sampled before the second cycle of nivolumab. The genes are TRBV7-9 and TRBJ1-2; no reliable D call. This receptor was identified in a human donor with classical Hodgkin lymphoma. This chain's CDR3 is CASSFVRHLVYGYTF. The DNA of the CDR3 is TGTGCCAGCAGCTTTGTGAGACACTTAGTCTATGGCTACACCTTC.